The sequence of this TCR beta chain was determined in a study of OX40 agonist ivuxolimab in advanced cancers. For the study in its entirety: Ivuxolimab was a fully human IgG2 agonistic monoclonal antibody targeting the costimulatory receptor OX40 (CD134). Intravenous ivuxolimab was administered to patients every 2 weeks at six dose levels: 0.01, 0.1, 0.3, 1.5, 3 and 10 mg/kg. Among the 50 to 55 dose-escalation patients, some 20 had hepatocellular carcinoma, roughly 15 melanoma, 9 renal cell carcinoma and 9 head and neck cancer. In the dose-escalation cohort, around four fifths of patients were male, and the mean age was approximately 60 years, with a range of about 23 to 85. Patients were allowed to have had prior anti-PD-1, anti-PD-L1 or anti-CTLA-4 therapy, and more than 35% of the dose-escalation patients had been treated with checkpoint inhibitors. Three dose-escalation patients achieved partial responses, one with hepatocellular carcinoma and two with cutaneous melanoma. The purpose of peripheral TCRbeta sequencing was to test whether ivuxolimab changed TCR sequence diversity and led to clonal T-cell expansion. The paper describes the monotherapy dose-escalation part (N of about 52 patients) of the phase I trial of ivuxolimab. The paper as a whole reports these results and caveats: Partial responders in the 0.1-3.0 mg/kg groups had among the lowest normalized peripheral clonal expansion, especially among CD8+ T cells. Low levels of normalized T-cell clonal expansion were also seen in some patients who did not respond. At doses of 0.1 to 3.0 mg/kg, clonal expansion of both CD4+ and CD8+ T cells in blood was seen between baseline and week 6. After ivuxolimab, more expanded clones were found on average in CD8+ T cells than in CD4+ T cells. Which antigens the clonally expanded peripheral T cells were specific for was not determined.

On this clone: No antigen is known for it. No base quality values were provided; no much bigger clone lies one nucleotide off.

The CDR3 contains 13 residues, cysteine and phenylalanine counted. Only CDR3 DNA is held: 39 bases, read in frame from base 1. The germline V gene gives CDR1 as MGHRA and CDR2 as YSYEKL. Compared with germline, V lacks 6 bases and J lacks 5 bases; bases without a gene match: 5. To sequence the TCRbeta CDR3 region, genomic DNA was isolated from the sorted cells. The immunoSEQ Assay was used to sequence the TCRbeta CDR3 regions. The source is immuneACCESS, and TCRdb retained only in-frame sequences with V and J called. Part of the clones is not carried over; for the studies checked, unresolved V genes explain less than half of this, and the remainder is unexplained. The sample table contains 65,000 to 70,000 clones; only one count was recorded for about nine tenths of them. Over 0.3% of the sample belongs to the ten largest clones. The trial excluded patients who had a history of autoimmune disease or were on systemic immunosuppression. Peripheral blood for TCR sequencing was collected from all dose cohorts at baseline, on cycle 4 day 1, and on cycle 7 day 1. Samples were obtained from an open-label, multicenter, first-in-human phase I dose-escalation trial of ivuxolimab. Adults with locally advanced or metastatic head and neck squamous cell, hepatocellular, melanoma or renal cell carcinoma were enrolled in the trial. CD4+ and CD8+ T cells were sorted separately from peripheral blood before TCR sequencing.

The sequencing used CD4+ or CD8+ T cells sorted from blood, collected in a trial of the OX40 agonist ivuxolimab. In this chain, TRBV4-1 is recombined with TRBJ2-5; TRBD2 lines up with 8 middle nucleotides. The source is an adult with an advanced solid tumor such as melanoma, head and neck, liver or kidney cancer. The CDR3 is CASRPPGGETQYF. The DNA sequence is as follows: TGCGCCAGCAGACCCCCGGGGGGGGAGACCCAGTACTTC.